This TCR beta chain was sequenced during a study of chemoradiotherapy in HPV16-positive cancers. Overall study results and limits: Candidate HPV-specific clones and E7-related TCR motifs grew in tumor during treatment. Only a couple of HPV16-positive patients supplied the functional HPV-specificity definition. Better recurrence-free survival went with HPV-responsive T-cell expansion in HPV16-positive patients.

Repertoires were generated with immunoSEQ multiplex PCR, while TCRdb's copy carries only in-frame clones and drops some. The sample carries over 15,000 clones, about four fifths recorded once. In the case of this clone: The antigen remains undetermined.

V shed 5 bases and J 4 bases; nucleotides not matched to a gene: 8. The CDR3 spans 17 residues. Germline lookup yields CDR1 MNHEY and CDR2 SMNVEV (reference sequence). Samples were taken several times over chemoradiotherapy. This sample was obtained from a patient who underwent chemoradiotherapy. This sequence originates from a human donor with HPV-associated anogenital cancer. The V call is TRBV27, the J call TRBJ2-3, with TRBD2 identical over 14 bases. DNA of the CDR3: TGTGCCAGCAGTCCGCGGACTAGCGGGGGGTGGGCAGATACGCAGTATTTT. Residues: CASSPRTSGGWADTQYF.